These T cell receptor beta chains were read from a single sample in a study of blood T cell repertoires in COVID-19. Produced via immunoSEQ multiplex PCR; TCRdb's table is partial and in-frame only. The data contain around 290,000 clones, about 86% of them singletons. Material for sequencing was peripheral blood. Every receptor here comes from a woman aged 65 to 85 with COVID-19, enrolled during active disease. The CDR3 runs from the conserved cysteine through the conserved F or W. The D gene is left open where the match is weak. Some rows have no size entry. The others give once, few or many, or a class for an expanded clone.

NA	TRBV6-5	13	few	TRBJ2-2	CASSPYSTGELFF	TGTGCCAGCAGTCCCTACTCCACCGGGGAGCTGTTTTTT
NA	TRBV10-3	14	NA	TRBJ2-7	CAISVKPGTYEQYF	TGTGCCATCAGTGTGAAGCCAGGAACCTACGAGCAGTACTTC
TRBD1	TRBV5-4	15	NA	TRBJ1-4	CASSVQGATNEKLFF	TGTGCCAGCAGCGTCCAGGGGGCGACTAATGAAAAACTGTTTTTT
NA	TRBV19	16	once	TRBJ1-2	CASSNALGGAYYGYTF	TGTGCCAGTAGCAACGCCCTGGGAGGGGCCTACTATGGCTACACCTTC
TRBD2	TRBV4-3	16	NA	TRBJ2-3	CASSRLAGGYTDTQYF	TGCGCCAGCAGCCGCTTAGCGGGAGGTTACACAGATACGCAGTATTTT
NA	TRBV9	15	NA	TRBJ2-5	CASSATGNWQETQYF	TGTGCCAGCAGCGCCACAGGGAATTGGCAAGAGACCCAGTACTTC
NA	TRBV6-5	15	NA	TRBJ1-1	CASSYWGVKDTEAFF	TGTGCCAGCAGTTACTGGGGGGTAAAAGACACTGAAGCTTTCTTT
TRBD2	TRBV24-1	16	NA	TRBJ2-1	CATSDHSTSGNNEQFF	TGTGCCACCAGTGATCACTCGACTAGCGGCAACAATGAGCAGTTCTTC
TRBD1	TRBV2	14	NA	TRBJ1-6	CASSDLKGASPLHF	TGTGCCAGCAGTGACTTGAAGGGGGCCTCACCCCTCCACTTT
TRBD2	TRBV5-1	17	NA	TRBJ2-2	CASSLASGGANTGELFF	TGCGCCAGCAGCTTGGCTAGCGGGGGCGCCAACACCGGGGAGCTGTTTTTT
NA	TRBV19	17	NA	TRBJ2-7	CASGVGPLRDTNYEQYF	TGTGCCAGTGGAGTTGGGCCTCTCCGGGACACTAACTACGAGCAGTACTTC
TRBD2	TRBV2	18	NA	TRBJ2-3	CASSSGLAGGQGWDTQYF	TGTGCCAGCAGCTCCGGACTAGCGGGGGGCCAAGGGTGGGATACGCAGTATTTT
TRBD2	TRBV4-2	14	NA	TRBJ2-2	CASSQDAGAGELFF	TGTGCCAGCAGCCAAGATGCGGGGGCCGGGGAGCTGTTTTTT
NA	TRBV5-1	11	NA	TRBJ1-2	CASSLGQGYTF	TGCGCCAGCAGCTTGGGACAAGGCTACACCTTC
NA	TRBV2	13	NA	TRBJ2-7	CASQGQGPYEQYF	TGTGCCAGCCAGGGGCAGGGCCCCTACGAGCAGTACTTC
NA	TRBV11-2	14	NA	TRBJ1-1	CASSASGSNTEAFF	TGTGCCAGCAGCGCCTCAGGATCAAACACTGAAGCTTTCTTT
NA	TRBV12-3/TRBV12-4	13	NA	TRBJ1-1	CASRQDPNTEAFF	TGTGCCAGCAGACAGGATCCGAACACTGAAGCTTTCTTT
NA	TRBV3-1/TRBV3-2	13	NA	TRBJ1-2	CASKILGGDGYTF	TGTGCCAGCAAAATTCTAGGGGGGGATGGCTACACCTTC
NA	TRBV19	14	NA	TRBJ2-7	CASSRGGESYEQYF	TGTGCCAGTAGTCGCGGAGGGGAAAGCTACGAGCAGTACTTC
NA	TRBV5-1	15	NA	TRBJ1-4	CASSSMFGTNEKLFF	TGCGCCAGCAGCAGTATGTTCGGGACTAATGAAAAACTGTTTTTT
TRBD1	TRBV10-2	13	NA	TRBJ2-7	CASRPGQSYEQYF	TGCGCCAGCAGGCCGGGACAGTCCTACGAGCAGTACTTC
NA	TRBV4-1	15	NA	TRBJ1-3	CASSPGWGRRDTIYF	TGCGCCAGCAGCCCCGGTTGGGGGCGCAGGGACACCATATATTTT
NA	TRBV19	16	NA	TRBJ1-3	CASTVGRGFSGNTIYF	TGTGCCAGTACGGTCGGCAGGGGATTCTCTGGAAACACCATATATTTT
NA	TRBV6-1	16	NA	TRBJ2-3	CASSEAVWRSTDTQYF	TGTGCCAGCAGTGAAGCGGTGTGGCGGAGCACAGATACGCAGTATTTT
NA	TRBV24-1	12	NA	TRBJ1-1	CATRRPSTEAFF	TGTGCCACCAGACGTCCGAGCACTGAAGCTTTCTTT
TRBD2	TRBV7-2	14	NA	TRBJ2-1	CASSQNSGLAKWFF	TGTGCCAGCAGCCAGAACTCGGGACTAGCAAAATGGTTCTTC
NA	TRBV7-2	13	NA	TRBJ2-7	CASSRPEGHEQYF	TGTGCCAGCAGCCGCCCAGAGGGTCACGAGCAGTACTTC
TRBD1	TRBV19	15	NA	TRBJ2-5	CASRDGTERRETQYF	TGTGCCAGTAGGGACGGGACAGAGAGGAGAGAGACCCAGTACTTC
NA	TRBV2	14	NA	TRBJ1-2	CASSGPGVGYGYTF	TGTGCCAGCAGCGGGCCCGGGGTTGGCTATGGCTACACCTTC
NA	TRBV9	13	NA	TRBJ2-3	CASSSAPGDTQYF	TGTGCCAGCAGCTCAGCCCCGGGAGATACGCAGTATTTT
NA	TRBV7-8	14	NA	TRBJ2-2	CASSLILNTGELFF	TGTGCCAGCAGCTTAATCCTCAACACCGGGGAGCTGTTTTTT
TRBD2	TRBV28	15	NA	TRBJ2-2	CASSFGGGASGELFF	TGTGCCAGCAGTTTTGGCGGGGGGGCCTCCGGGGAGCTGTTTTTT
TRBD1	TRBV19	14	NA	TRBJ2-2	CASSMGQVTGELFF	TGTGCCAGTAGTATGGGACAGGTGACCGGGGAGCTGTTTTTT
TRBD2	TRBV3-1/TRBV3-2	15	NA	TRBJ2-1	CATSTSGGAGNEQFF	TGTGCCACCTCGACTAGCGGGGGGGCCGGTAATGAGCAGTTCTTC
NA	TRBV14	13	NA	TRBJ1-6	CASSRSGNSPLHF	TGTGCCAGCAGCCGGTCGGGGAATTCACCCCTCCACTTT
TRBD1	TRBV19	14	NA	TRBJ1-1	CASHHQGGGTEAFF	TGTGCCAGTCACCATCAGGGGGGAGGCACTGAAGCTTTCTTT
NA	TRBV11-2	14	NA	TRBJ1-6	CASSLGGDNSPLHF	TGTGCCAGCAGCCTTGGGGGGGATAATTCACCCCTCCACTTT
TRBD2	TRBV5-4	13	few	TRBJ2-5	CASSRLAGETQYF	TGTGCCAGCAGCCGACTAGCGGGGGAGACCCAGTACTTC
TRBD1	TRBV5-1	15	once	TRBJ2-5	CASSSNRGPQETQYF	TGCGCCAGCAGCTCTAACAGGGGGCCTCAAGAGACCCAGTACTTC
NA	TRBV15	15	few	TRBJ1-1	CATSRKRIVETEAFF	TGTGCCACCAGCAGAAAGAGAATCGTAGAGACTGAAGCTTTCTTT
TRBD2	TRBV5-1	17	NA	TRBJ2-7	CASSLAGRGDNSYEQYF	TGCGCCAGCAGCTTGGCCGGGCGGGGGGACAACTCCTACGAGCAGTACTTC
TRBD1	TRBV5-1	15	once	TRBJ1-1	CASSLQGQGNTEAFF	TGCGCCAGCAGCTTGCAAGGACAGGGGAACACTGAAGCTTTCTTT
TRBD2	TRBV4-3	18	NA	TRBJ2-1	CASSQTGGGASSYNEQFF	TGCGCCAGCAGCCAGACGGGAGGGGGGGCGAGCTCCTACAATGAGCAGTTCTTC
NA	TRBV5-4	14	few	TRBJ1-1	CASSLEGRSTEAFF	TGTGCCAGCAGCTTGGAAGGGAGGTCCACTGAAGCTTTCTTT
NA	TRBV18	14	NA	TRBJ2-7	CASSPLGQPGEQYF	TGTGCCAGCTCACCTCTTGGACAGCCTGGCGAGCAGTACTTC
NA	TRBV2	12	NA	TRBJ2-1	CASKDSYNEQFF	TGTGCCAGCAAAGACAGTTACAATGAGCAGTTCTTC